The 21 T cell receptor beta chains listed next were all sequenced from one sample in a study of long-term antiretroviral therapy in people with HIV. Runs used v3.0 of the immunoSEQ assay and were done at survey level. Assay used: immunoSEQ multiplex PCR; TCRdb lists only in-frame clones, some missing. The sample contains 10,000 to 15,000 clones, about 74% of which appear only once. The sample was unsorted PBMCs, taken 0.5 years before starting antiretroviral therapy. These receptor sequences come from a woman between 35 and 50 years old with HIV.

J is TRBJ1-2 and V is TRBV5-1, with TRBD1 matching 8 bases. Germline V lookup: CDR1 SGHRS, CDR2 YFSETQ. With 5 bases clipped from V and 7 bases from J, the junction kept 19 bases outside the gene matches. The length of the CDR3 is 17 residues. The CDR3 region is CASSKLSSPDRDAGYTF. Here the CDR3 DNA reads TGCGCCAGCAGTAAGTTGTCGAGCCCGGACAGGGATGCTGGCTACACCTTC. Full variable domain (remainder filled in from reference TRBV5-1 and TRBJ1-2): KAGVTQTPRYLIKTRGQQVTLSCSPISGHRSVSWYQQTPGQGLQFLFEYFSETQRNKGNFPGRFSGRQFSNSRSEMNVSTLELGDSALYLCASSKLSSPDRDAGYTFGSGTRLTVV.

The V call is TRBV5-1, the J call TRBJ2-1; D possibly uses TRBD1 or TRBD2 (5 bases each). This CDR3 region has 14 residues. Germline V lookup: CDR1 SGHRS, CDR2 YFSETQ. The V and J ends lost 1 base and 7 bases respectively, with 12 bases between them. The CDR3 coding sequence is TGCGCCAGCAGCTTGTTCACGGGGCGGAATGAGCAGTTCTTC. This encodes CASSLFTGRNEQFF.

V is TRBV9 and J is TRBJ2-1, with D possibly TRBD1 on 6 matching bases. V dropped 3 bases and J dropped 5 bases, with 21 bases sitting between them. CDR3 length: 17 amino acids. In germline, CDR1 is SGDLS, CDR2 YYNGEE. In DNA, the CDR3 is TGTGCCAGCAGCGCACTTGGGTTGGGGACATCCCACAATGAGCAGTTCTTC. This sequence encodes CASSALGLGTSHNEQFF.

The V gene is TRBV30, the J gene TRBJ2-1; D perhaps matches TRBD2 (7 bases). V gave up 4 bases and J gave up 9 bases, with 13 bases separating them. The CDR3 runs 12 residues. Germline CDR1 GTSNPN, CDR2 SVGIG (reference sequence). Here the CDR3 DNA reads TGTGCCTGGAAGGGGGGGGGCGGTGAGCAGTTCTTC. This codes for CAWKGGGGEQFF.

V gene TRBV2 combines with J gene TRBJ1-5; D is ambiguous. With 4 bases removed from V and 0 bases from J, the gap between germline ends came to 7 bases. The CDR3 extends over 14 amino acids. Per germline, CDR1 SNHLY and CDR2 FYNNEI. The CDR3 here is CASSAENSNQPQHF. The CDR3 DNA sequence: TGTGCCAGCAGTGCGGAGAATAGCAATCAGCCCCAGCATTTT.

The chain links TRBV4-3 to TRBJ2-2, with D possibly being TRBD1 (6 bases). The CDR3 totals 13 residues. V lost 8 bases and J lost 6, with 13 bases in between. Per the germline V gene, CDR1 is LGHNA and CDR2 is YSLEER. The CDR3 coding sequence is TGCGCCAGCGGATACACAGGGTCCGGGGAGCTGTTTTTT. It specifies CASGYTGSGELFF.

This sequence joins TRBV4-2 and TRBJ2-7, with D perhaps given as TRBD1 or TRBD2 (5 bases each). The CDR3 covers 16 residues. Germline V gene sequence: CDR1 LGHNA, CDR2 YNFKEQ. Trimming shortened V by 1 base and J by 3 bases, and 16 bases separated the two germline ends. The CDR3 loop reads CASSQAEGSGSYEQYF. In nucleotides, the CDR3 is TGTGCCAGCAGCCAAGCCGAGGGGAGCGGAAGCTACGAGCAGTACTTC.

This clone was seen only once. The genes are TRBV7-9 and TRBJ2-6, with D possibly TRBD2 on 6 matching bases. The CDR3 runs 15 residues. V was shortened by 6 bases and J by 2 bases, with 11 bases between the two germline ends. Germline CDR1 and CDR2: SEHNR and FQNEAQ (reference sequence). The CDR3 here is CASSRRGPGANVLTF. The CDR3 DNA is TGTGCCAGCAGTCGGAGGGGACCTGGGGCCAACGTCCTGACTTTC.

The chain couples TRBV5-8 to TRBJ2-4; D gene uncertain. CDR1 is SGHTS and CDR2 is YDEGEE in the germline V gene. This CDR3 has 16 residues. Trimming stripped 0 bases from V and 0 bases from J, with 10 bases between. This chain's CDR3 is CASSLVEIVAKNIQYF. For the CDR3, the DNA is TGTGCCAGCAGCTTGGTCGAAATTGTAGCCAAAAACATTCAGTACTTC.

This chain joins TRBV30 and TRBJ2-1; no reliable D call. Germline V gives CDR1 GTSNPN, CDR2 SVGIG (reference sequence). There are 11 residues in the CDR3. V was shortened by 4 bases and J by 9 bases, with 10 bases between the two germline ends. CDR3 DNA: TGTGCCTGGAATACGGAGAGTGAGCAGTTCTTC. Residues: CAWNTESEQFF.

This chain links TRBV11-2 with TRBJ1-3; D unclear. Germline assignment: CDR1 SGHAT and CDR2 FQNNGV. Between the trimmed V and J ends, which lost 3 bases and 0 bases, there was a span of 9 bases. The CDR3 has 15 residues. CDR3 nucleotides: TGTGCCAGCAGCTTCCACGAACCCTCTGGAAACACCATATATTTT. This sequence encodes CASSFHEPSGNTIYF. Filled out from reference TRBV11-2 and TRBJ1-3, the complete variable domain reads EAGVAQSPRYKIIEKRQSVAFWCNPISGHATLYWYQQILGQGPKLLIQFQNNGVVDDSQLPKDRFSAERLKGVDSTLKIQPAKLEDSAVYLCASSFHEPSGNTIYFGEGSWLTVV.

The rearrangement links TRBV27 to TRBJ1-2, with D perhaps TRBD1 (5 bases). Trimming shortened V by 2 bases and J by 5 bases, and 15 bases separated the two germline ends. Germline assignment: CDR1 MNHEY and CDR2 SMNVEV (reference sequence). CDR3 length equals 15 residues. CDR3 nucleotides: TGTGCCAGCAGTTTAAGGGGCGGGGGGGGATATGGCTACACCTTC. Residues: CASSLRGGGGYGYTF.

The chain employs TRBV4-3 and TRBJ1-4; D unclear. Trimming left V 0 bases short and J 7 bases short, with 15 bases between. This CDR3 has 16 amino acids. The germline gives CDR1 LGHNA, CDR2 YSLEER. CDR3 coding DNA: TGCGCCAGCAGCCAAGAATTGTACTTGCCCAGTGAAAAACTGTTTTTT. This gives the protein CASSQELYLPSEKLFF.

The genes are TRBV7-9 and TRBJ1-1; D is perhaps TRBD1 (5 bases). With 5 bases removed from V and 6 bases from J, the gap between germline ends came to 16 bases. The CDR3 covers 14 residues. Germline V gene data show CDR1 as SEHNR and CDR2 as FQNEAQ (reference sequence). The CDR3 coding sequence is TGTGCCAGCAGCCGACGACCAGGGTACGCTGAAGCTTTCTTT. Translation gives CASSRRPGYAEAFF.

The chain links TRBV7-7 to TRBJ2-7; TRBD1 might be the D (6 bases). Trimming shortened V by 5 bases and J by 2 bases, and 19 bases separated the two germline ends. The CDR3 is 16 amino acids. Germline assignment: CDR1 SSHAT and CDR2 FNYEAQ (reference sequence). The CDR3 DNA follows: TGTGCCAGCAGCCCTTACCTCGGGACACCTCCCTACGAGCAGTACTTC. It translates to CASSPYLGTPPYEQYF.

This clone was observed a single time. This chain links TRBV13 with TRBJ1-5, with 7 bases lining up with TRBD1. Germline-derived CDR1 and CDR2 are PRHDT and FYEKMQ (reference sequence). CDR3 length: 13 residues. Trimming at V came to 5 bases and at J to 5 bases, leaving 3 bases not matched to a gene. The CDR3 DNA reads as TGTGCCAGCAGCAGGGGGCTCGATCAGCCCCAGCATTTT. Residues: CASSRGLDQPQHF.

This clone came up once. The chain recombines TRBV29-1 with TRBJ1-2, with 9 bases matching TRBD1. V trimming: 6 bases; J trimming: 3 bases; junction bases outside the gene matches: 2. Germline V lookup: CDR1 SQVTM, CDR2 ANQGSEA. The CDR3 is 12 residues long. CDR3: CSVRTGDYGYTF. CDR3 coding DNA: TGCAGCGTCCGGACAGGGGACTATGGCTACACCTTC.

The chain uses TRBV7-2 and TRBJ2-1, with a possible D match to TRBD1 (5 bases). The CDR3 covers 16 residues. CDR1 and CDR2 (germline): SGHTA, FQGNSA. V was cut by 5 bases and J by 4 bases, with 18 bases left in between. The CDR3 nucleotides are TGTGCCAGCAGCCCCCGGAGCAGGGTAGATTACAATGAGCAGTTCTTC. This encodes CASSPRSRVDYNEQFF.

V usage is TRBV7-8 and J usage is TRBJ2-3; D is uncertain. Germline CDR1 SGHVS, CDR2 FQNEAQ. V gave up 7 bases and J gave up 2 bases, with 16 bases separating them. The CDR3 runs 15 residues. The CDR3 region has the DNA TGTGCCAGCACCCTGACGGTGGGCATCACAGATACGCAGTATTTT. It codes for CASTLTVGITDTQYF.

This clone appeared once. This CDR3 is CATSRDGNEKLFF. The CDR3 coding sequence is TGTGCCACCAGCAGAGATGGCAATGAAAAACTGTTTTTT. The chain has TRBV15 and TRBJ1-4; D remains unclear. Deletions cut 0 bases from V and 5 bases from J, with 4 bases between. The CDR3 is 13 amino acids. Germline lookup yields CDR1 LNHNV and CDR2 YYDKDF (reference sequence). The full variable domain, completed using reference TRBV15 and TRBJ1-4, is DAMVIQNPRYQVTQFGKPVTLSCSQTLNHNVMYWYQQKSSQAPKLLFHYYDKDFNNEADTPDNFQSRRPNTSFCFLDIRSPGLGDTAMYLCATSRDGNEKLFFGSGTQLSVL.

The rearrangement joins TRBV4-2 to TRBJ1-1; the D gene is possibly TRBD1 (5 bases). V shed 3 bases and J shed 3 bases, with 11 bases lying between them. The CDR3 runs to 14 residues. Per germline, CDR1 LGHNA and CDR2 YNFKEQ. The CDR3 sequence: CASSQGDRDTEAFF. In nucleotides, the CDR3 is TGTGCCAGCAGCCAGGGTGACAGAGACACTGAAGCTTTCTTT.